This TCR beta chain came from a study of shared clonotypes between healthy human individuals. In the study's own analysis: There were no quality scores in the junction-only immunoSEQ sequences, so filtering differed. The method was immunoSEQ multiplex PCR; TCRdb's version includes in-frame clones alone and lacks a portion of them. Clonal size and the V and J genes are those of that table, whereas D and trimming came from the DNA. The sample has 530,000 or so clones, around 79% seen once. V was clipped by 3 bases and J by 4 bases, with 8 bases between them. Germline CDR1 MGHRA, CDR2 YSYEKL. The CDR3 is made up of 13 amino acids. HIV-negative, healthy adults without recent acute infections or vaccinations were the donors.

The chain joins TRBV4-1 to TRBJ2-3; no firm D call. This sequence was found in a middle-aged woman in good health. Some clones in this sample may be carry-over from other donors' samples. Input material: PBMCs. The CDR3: CASSQQTADTQYF. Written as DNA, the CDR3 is TGCGCCAGCAGCCAGCAAACGGCAGATACGCAGTATTTT.